A selection of T cell receptor beta chains follows, all from one sample in a study of T cells in tuberculosis. TCRdb keeps only in-frame clones here, not all; method: immunoSEQ multiplex PCR. The sample carries roughly 34,000 clones, 95% recorded once. The material sequenced was PBMCs. These receptors were obtained from a donor aged 5-35 years with latent tuberculosis or without tuberculosis infection. CDR3s include the opening cysteine and the closing phenylalanine or tryptophan. The order of the fields is CDR3 protein, D gene, J gene, V gene. A D gene is named only where the DNA matches it firmly.

CASSLNPSDTQYF | - | TRBJ2-3 | TRBV14
CASSLLVGEKLFF | - | TRBJ1-4 | TRBV5-4
CASSWPTLDQETQYF | - | TRBJ2-5 | TRBV2
CASSLSGRIYEQYF | TRBD2 | TRBJ2-7 | TRBV6-6
CASSLGTGGKTDTQYF | TRBD1 | TRBJ2-3 | TRBV5-1
CASSSPGTSGGTQETQYF | TRBD2 | TRBJ2-5 | TRBV13
CSVGNRGYEQYF | TRBD1 | TRBJ2-7 | TRBV29-1
CASSRTGSNQPQHF | TRBD1 | TRBJ1-5 | TRBV7-9
CASSSQGYGYTF | - | TRBJ1-2 | TRBV19
CASNYVGASYNEQFF | - | TRBJ2-1 | TRBV27
CASSQQGSGAEAFF | - | TRBJ1-1 | TRBV2
CASSLAGITGELFF | TRBD2 | TRBJ2-2 | TRBV4-1
CASSIGRISTDTQYF | - | TRBJ2-3 | TRBV19
CASSHGSDYGYTF | - | TRBJ1-2 | TRBV14
CASSLGGTVNYGYTF | - | TRBJ1-2 | TRBV9
CAMGSYNEQFF | - | TRBJ2-1 | TRBV11-2
CASSQQGNTIYF | - | TRBJ1-3 | TRBV6-6
CASSKALAGVSTDTQYF | - | TRBJ2-3 | TRBV21-1
CASSQGLAGEQYF | TRBD2 | TRBJ2-7 | TRBV5-4
CASSLATGGYGYTF | TRBD1 | TRBJ1-2 | TRBV7-9
CASSRQPNTEAFF | - | TRBJ1-1 | TRBV2
CASSFTGSGDTQYF | - | TRBJ2-3 | TRBV7-2
CASPREPANTGELFF | - | TRBJ2-2 | TRBV18
CASRSPGGGPNQPQHF | - | TRBJ1-5 | TRBV28
CATSRDPGEKLFF | - | TRBJ1-4 | TRBV15
CASNERTPRADEQFF | - | TRBJ2-1 | TRBV7-9
CASSSYSYNEQFF | - | TRBJ2-1 | TRBV6-5
CASSPLRYNEQFF | - | TRBJ2-1 | TRBV13
CASSPPGLKPWEETQYF | - | TRBJ2-5 | TRBV9
CASILSSYNEQFF | - | TRBJ2-1 | TRBV2
CSVELQGDEQYF | - | TRBJ2-7 | TRBV29-1
CASSGALYGDRYNQAFF | TRBD1 | TRBJ1-1 | TRBV7-9
CASSLGAGLNGELFF | - | TRBJ2-2 | TRBV5-1
CATSREQGISNQPQHF | TRBD1 | TRBJ1-5 | TRBV15
CASSSQGGSSTDTQYF | - | TRBJ2-3 | TRBV5-4
CSVRGQGATNEKLFF | TRBD1 | TRBJ1-4 | TRBV29-1
CASSDYSSYEQYF | - | TRBJ2-7 | TRBV6-1
CPGSRQGFSGYEQFF | - | TRBJ2-1 | TRBV22-1
CATSDDRAEQYF | TRBD1 | TRBJ2-7 | TRBV15
CAISRRTGGDEQYF | TRBD1 | TRBJ2-7 | TRBV10-3
CASSDDWRGATSTDTQYF | TRBD2 | TRBJ2-3 | TRBV2
CSVDRRTGEKLFF | - | TRBJ1-4 | TRBV29-1
CASSSQGAVETQYF | TRBD1 | TRBJ2-5 | TRBV5-4
CASSSDRGTYNEQFF | TRBD1 | TRBJ2-1 | TRBV6-5
CASSQDSTEAFF | - | TRBJ1-1 | TRBV6-5
CASSQRQGAGETQYF | TRBD1 | TRBJ2-5 | TRBV23-1
CASSLASAGKNTEAFF | - | TRBJ1-1 | TRBV5-4
CASSPTLAKNIQYF | - | TRBJ2-4 | TRBV5-4
CASSLTRGNNEQFF | - | TRBJ2-1 | TRBV27
CASSVGRDRVTDTQYF | TRBD1 | TRBJ2-3 | TRBV9
CASSHPGQKNTEAFF | - | TRBJ1-1 | TRBV4-1
CASSLGGGPVETQYF | TRBD2 | TRBJ2-5 | TRBV5-1
CASSPQGNWYEQYF | - | TRBJ2-7 | TRBV9
CASAPRGANTGELFF | TRBD2 | TRBJ2-2 | TRBV4-2
CASVSGRAWDEQFF | TRBD2 | TRBJ2-1 | TRBV19
CASSLAGAALMPQHF | - | TRBJ1-5 | TRBV28
CASISGLNGAFF | - | TRBJ1-1 | TRBV19
CASSLTSGVTDTQYF | TRBD2 | TRBJ2-3 | TRBV5-4
CASTGGFEQFF | TRBD1 | TRBJ2-1 | TRBV6-5
CASTRQGHVAKNIQYF | - | TRBJ2-4 | TRBV7-2